This T cell receptor beta chain is drawn from a study of regulatory T cells in long-lasting Graves disease. V was pared by 2 bases and J by 3 bases, with 9 bases of the junction left unmatched. CDR1 and CDR2 from the germline V gene are SQVTM and ANQGSEA. The CDR3 is 15 amino acids. Time point in this sample: newly diagnosed GD, antithyroid drugs for less than 3 months. Preparation of the TCR library used RNA extracted from PBMCs. This clonotype showed up just a few times. Construction of the TCR beta libraries employed iRepertoire HTBI primers in conjunction with Arm-PCR of CDR3 regions. A single record per CDR3 protein comes from TCRdb applying MiXCR to the multiplex PCR reads. Of about 500,000 distinct CDR3 sequences in the sample, 9.5% to 15% were seen once. The same data also contributed to another study, on T cells in Graves' hyperthyroidism and ophthalmopathy.

The specimen comprised peripheral blood mononuclear cells (PBMCs), sampled at new diagnosis, from a patient treated with antithyroid drugs. The rearrangement joins TRBV29-1 to TRBJ2-7, with TRBD1 identical over 8 bases. The TCR was taken from a woman aged 30 to 39 with Graves disease. This CDR3 reads CSVELGDRGIYEQYF. CDR3 coding DNA: TGCAGCGTTGAATTAGGAGACAGGGGCATCTACGAGCAGTACTTC.